Included here is one TCR beta chain sequence, with context. CDR3 length equals 18 residues. Original processing notes: Quantification of nucleated cells was approximated via reference gene primer amplification. The method was immunoSEQ multiplex PCR; TCRdb's version includes in-frame clones alone and lacks a portion of them. V and J calls and clone size are those listed in that table; D and trimming were worked out from the DNA. The profile shows about 87,000 clones, more than 75% of them singletons. The data derive from a study of blood T cell repertoires in COVID-19. Study-wide background: Some COVID-19 samples were acute and others convalescent; all came from the United States, Italy and Spain. The cDNA or gDNA used as material had been derived from T cells, B-cell-depleted T cells, or PBMCs.

The chain uses TRBV21-1 and TRBJ1-5; no DNA check was done on the table's D call, TRBD1. TRBV21-1 is listed as a pseudogene. The specimen was peripheral blood. This sequence originates from a man in his forties with acute or convalescent COVID-19. The CDR3 is CASSTTLLQGASNQPQHF. The CDR3 DNA sequence: TGTGCCAGCAGCACCACTCTACTACAGGGGGCGAGCAATCAGCCCCAGCATTTT.